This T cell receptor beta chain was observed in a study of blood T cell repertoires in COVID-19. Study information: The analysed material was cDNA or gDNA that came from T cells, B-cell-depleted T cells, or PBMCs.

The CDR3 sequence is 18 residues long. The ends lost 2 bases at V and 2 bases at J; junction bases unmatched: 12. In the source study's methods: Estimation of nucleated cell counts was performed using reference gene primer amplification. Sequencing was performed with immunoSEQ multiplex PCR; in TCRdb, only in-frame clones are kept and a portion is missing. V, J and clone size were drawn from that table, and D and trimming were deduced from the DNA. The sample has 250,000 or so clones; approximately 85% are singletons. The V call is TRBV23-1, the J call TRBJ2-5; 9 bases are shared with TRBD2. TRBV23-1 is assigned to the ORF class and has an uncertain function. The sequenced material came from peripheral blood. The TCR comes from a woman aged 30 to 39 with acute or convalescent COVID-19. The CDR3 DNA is TGCGCCAGCAGTCAACCCGCGGGGGGGGTGAGACTACAAGAGACCCAGTACTTC. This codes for CASSQPAGGVRLQETQYF.